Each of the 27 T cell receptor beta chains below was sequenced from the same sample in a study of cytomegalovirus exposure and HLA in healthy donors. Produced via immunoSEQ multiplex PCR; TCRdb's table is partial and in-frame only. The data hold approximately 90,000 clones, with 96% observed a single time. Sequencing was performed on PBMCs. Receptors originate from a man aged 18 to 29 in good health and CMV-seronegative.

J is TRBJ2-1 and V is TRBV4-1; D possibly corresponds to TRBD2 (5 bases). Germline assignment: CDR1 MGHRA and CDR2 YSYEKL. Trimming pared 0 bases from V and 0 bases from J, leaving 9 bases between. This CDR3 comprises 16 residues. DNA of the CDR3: TGCGCCAGCAGCCAAGAGAGCGGTTTCTCCTACAATGAGCAGTTCTTC. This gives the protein CASSQESGFSYNEQFF.

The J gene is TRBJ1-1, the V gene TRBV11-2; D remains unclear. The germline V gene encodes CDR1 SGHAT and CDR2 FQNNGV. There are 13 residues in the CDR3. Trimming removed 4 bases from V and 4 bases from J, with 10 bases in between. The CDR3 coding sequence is TGTGCCAGCAGCTCAAGAGGTTTCACTGAAGCTTTCTTT. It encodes CASSSRGFTEAFF. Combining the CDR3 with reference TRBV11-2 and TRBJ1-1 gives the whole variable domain EAGVAQSPRYKIIEKRQSVAFWCNPISGHATLYWYQQILGQGPKLLIQFQNNGVVDDSQLPKDRFSAERLKGVDSTLKIQPAKLEDSAVYLCASSSRGFTEAFFGQGTRLTVV.

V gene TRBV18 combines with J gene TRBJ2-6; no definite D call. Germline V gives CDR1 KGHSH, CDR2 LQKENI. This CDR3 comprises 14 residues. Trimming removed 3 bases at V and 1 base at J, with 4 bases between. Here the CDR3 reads CASSPASGANVLTF. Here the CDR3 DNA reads TGTGCCAGCTCACCGGCTTCTGGGGCCAACGTCCTGACTTTC.

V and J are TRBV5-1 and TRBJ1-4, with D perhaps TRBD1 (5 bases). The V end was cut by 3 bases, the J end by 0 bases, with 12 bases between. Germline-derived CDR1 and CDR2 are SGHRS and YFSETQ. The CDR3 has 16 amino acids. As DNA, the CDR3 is TGCGCCAGCAGCTGGGGACTATCCGCAACTAATGAAAAACTGTTTTTT. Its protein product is CASSWGLSATNEKLFF.

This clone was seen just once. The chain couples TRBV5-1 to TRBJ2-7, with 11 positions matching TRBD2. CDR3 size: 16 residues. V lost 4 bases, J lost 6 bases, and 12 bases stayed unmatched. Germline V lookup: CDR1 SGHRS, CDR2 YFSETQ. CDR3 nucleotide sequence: TGCGCCAGCAGCCCGCCCCTTAGCGGGAGGGCCAGCGAGCAGTACTTC. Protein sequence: CASSPPLSGRASEQYF.

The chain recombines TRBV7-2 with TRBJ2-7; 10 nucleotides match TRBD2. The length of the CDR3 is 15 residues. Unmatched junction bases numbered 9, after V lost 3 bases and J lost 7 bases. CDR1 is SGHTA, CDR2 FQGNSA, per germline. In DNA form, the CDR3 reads TGTGCCAGCAGCTTGGTCCTAGCGGGAGTGAGAGAGCAGTACGTC. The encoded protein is CASSLVLAGVREQYV.

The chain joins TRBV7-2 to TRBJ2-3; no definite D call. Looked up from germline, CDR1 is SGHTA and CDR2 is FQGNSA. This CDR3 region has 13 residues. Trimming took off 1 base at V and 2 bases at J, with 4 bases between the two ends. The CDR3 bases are TGTGCCAGCAGCTTAGACTCCACAGATACGCAGTATTTT. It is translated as CASSLDSTDTQYF.

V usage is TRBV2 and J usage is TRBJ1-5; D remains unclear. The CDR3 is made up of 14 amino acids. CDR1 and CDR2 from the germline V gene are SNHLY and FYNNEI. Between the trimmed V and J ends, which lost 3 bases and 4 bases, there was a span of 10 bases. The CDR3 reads CASSESGRNQPQHF. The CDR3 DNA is TGTGCCAGCAGTGAGTCTGGCAGAAATCAGCCCCAGCATTTT.

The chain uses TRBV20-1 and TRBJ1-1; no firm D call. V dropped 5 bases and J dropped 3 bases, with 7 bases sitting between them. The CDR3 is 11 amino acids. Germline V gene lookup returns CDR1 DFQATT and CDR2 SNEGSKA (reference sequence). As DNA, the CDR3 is TGCAGTGCTCCCCAGGACACTGAAGCTTTCTTT. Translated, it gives CSAPQDTEAFF.

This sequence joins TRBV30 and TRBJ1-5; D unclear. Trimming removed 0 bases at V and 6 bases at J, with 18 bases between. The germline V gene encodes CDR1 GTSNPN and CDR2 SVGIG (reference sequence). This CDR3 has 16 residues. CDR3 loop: CAWSVRGPQRGQPQHF. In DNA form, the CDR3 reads TGTGCCTGGAGTGTACGAGGGCCCCAGCGGGGTCAGCCCCAGCATTTT.

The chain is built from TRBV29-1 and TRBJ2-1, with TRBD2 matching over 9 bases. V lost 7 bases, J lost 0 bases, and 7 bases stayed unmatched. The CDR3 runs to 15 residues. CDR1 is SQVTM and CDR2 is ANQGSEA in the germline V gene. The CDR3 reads CSARGGPSSYNEQFF. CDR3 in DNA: TGCAGCGCGCGGGGGGGGCCGAGCTCCTACAATGAGCAGTTCTTC.

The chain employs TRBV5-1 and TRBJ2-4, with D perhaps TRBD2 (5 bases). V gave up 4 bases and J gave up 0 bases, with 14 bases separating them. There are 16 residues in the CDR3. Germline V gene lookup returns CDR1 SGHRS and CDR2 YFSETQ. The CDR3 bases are TGCGCCAGCAGCCCTGAGCTAGCTATAGCCAAAAACATTCAGTACTTC. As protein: CASSPELAIAKNIQYF. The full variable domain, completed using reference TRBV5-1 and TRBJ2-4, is KAGVTQTPRYLIKTRGQQVTLSCSPISGHRSVSWYQQTPGQGLQFLFEYFSETQRNKGNFPGRFSGRQFSNSRSEMNVSTLELGDSALYLCASSPELAIAKNIQYFGAGTRLSVL.

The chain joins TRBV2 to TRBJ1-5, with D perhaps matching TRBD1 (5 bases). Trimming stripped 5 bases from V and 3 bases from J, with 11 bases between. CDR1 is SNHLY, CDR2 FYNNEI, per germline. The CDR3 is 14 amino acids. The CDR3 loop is CASSPSGYNQPQHF. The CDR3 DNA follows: TGTGCCAGCAGTCCCTCAGGGTACAATCAGCCCCAGCATTTT.

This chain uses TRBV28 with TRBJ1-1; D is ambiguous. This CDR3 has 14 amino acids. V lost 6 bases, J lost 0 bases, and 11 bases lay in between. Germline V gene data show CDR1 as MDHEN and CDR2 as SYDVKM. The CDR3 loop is CASSLGPMNTEAFF. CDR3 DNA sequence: TGTGCCAGCAGCCTGGGCCCGATGAACACTGAAGCTTTCTTT.

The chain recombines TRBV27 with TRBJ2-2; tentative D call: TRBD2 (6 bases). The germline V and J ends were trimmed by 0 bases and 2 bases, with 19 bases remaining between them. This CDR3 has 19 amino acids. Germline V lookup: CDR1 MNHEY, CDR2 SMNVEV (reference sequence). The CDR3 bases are TGTGCCAGCAGTTTATCTCCACCGCCGGGACTGATAAACACCGGGGAGCTGTTTTTT. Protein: CASSLSPPPGLINTGELFF.

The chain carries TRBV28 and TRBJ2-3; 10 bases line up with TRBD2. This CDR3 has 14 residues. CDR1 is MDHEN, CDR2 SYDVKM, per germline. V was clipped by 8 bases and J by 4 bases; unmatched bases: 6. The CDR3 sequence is CASLPSGSSDTQYF. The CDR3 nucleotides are TGTGCCAGCCTTCCTAGCGGGAGCTCAGATACGCAGTATTTT.

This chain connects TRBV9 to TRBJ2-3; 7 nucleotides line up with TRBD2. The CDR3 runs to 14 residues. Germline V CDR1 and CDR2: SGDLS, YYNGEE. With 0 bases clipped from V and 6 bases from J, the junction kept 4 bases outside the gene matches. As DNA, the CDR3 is TGTGCCAGCAGCGTAGCGGCGGGAGAGGATACGCAGTATTTT. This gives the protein CASSVAAGEDTQYF.

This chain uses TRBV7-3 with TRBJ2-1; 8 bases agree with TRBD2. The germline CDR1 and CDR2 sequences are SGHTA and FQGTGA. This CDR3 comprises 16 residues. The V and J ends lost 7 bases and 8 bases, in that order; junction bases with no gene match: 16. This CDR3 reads CASTKGGLGGFDEQFF. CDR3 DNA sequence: TGTGCCAGCACCAAAGGGGGACTAGGGGGGTTCGATGAGCAGTTCTTC.

CDR3 nucleotide sequence: TGTGCCAGCAGCTTAAGTATCCGGGACACTGAAGCTTTCTTT. As protein: CASSLSIRDTEAFF. This rearrangement joins TRBV11-2 to TRBJ1-1; D not certain. The CDR3 runs to 14 residues. CDR1 and CDR2 from the germline V gene are SGHAT and FQNNGV. With 2 bases removed from V and 3 bases from J, the gap between germline ends came to 10 bases.

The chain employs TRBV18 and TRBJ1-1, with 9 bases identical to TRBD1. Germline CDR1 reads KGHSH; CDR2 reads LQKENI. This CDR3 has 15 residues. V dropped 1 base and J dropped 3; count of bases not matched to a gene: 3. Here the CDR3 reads CASSPRDRAYTEAFF. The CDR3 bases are TGTGCCAGCTCACCACGGGACAGGGCCTACACTGAAGCTTTCTTT.

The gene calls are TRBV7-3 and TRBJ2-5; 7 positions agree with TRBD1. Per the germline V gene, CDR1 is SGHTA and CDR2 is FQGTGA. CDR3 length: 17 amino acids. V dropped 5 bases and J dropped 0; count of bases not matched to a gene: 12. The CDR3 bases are TGTGCCAGCAGCCCGTGGGTCTACAGGGGCCACCAAGAGACCCAGTACTTC. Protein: CASSPWVYRGHQETQYF.

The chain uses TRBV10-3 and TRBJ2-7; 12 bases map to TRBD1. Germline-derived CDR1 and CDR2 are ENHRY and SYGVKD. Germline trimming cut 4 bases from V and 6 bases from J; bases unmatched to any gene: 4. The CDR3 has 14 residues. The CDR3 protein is CAISAGTGGFEQYV. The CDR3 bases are TGTGCCATCAGTGCCGGGACAGGGGGCTTCGAGCAGTACGTC.

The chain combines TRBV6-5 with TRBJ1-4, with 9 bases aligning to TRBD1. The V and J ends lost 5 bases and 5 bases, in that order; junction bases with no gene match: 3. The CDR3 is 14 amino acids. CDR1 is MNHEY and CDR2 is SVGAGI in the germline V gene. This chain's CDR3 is CASSRDRVNEKLFF. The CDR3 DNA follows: TGTGCCAGCAGTCGGGACAGGGTAAATGAAAAACTGTTTTTT.

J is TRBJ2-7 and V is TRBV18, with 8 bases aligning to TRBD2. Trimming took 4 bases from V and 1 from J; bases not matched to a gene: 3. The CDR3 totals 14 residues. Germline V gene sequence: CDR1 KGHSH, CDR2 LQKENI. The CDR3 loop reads CASSHGTSSYEQYF. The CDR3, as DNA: TGTGCCAGCTCACACGGGACTAGTTCCTACGAGCAGTACTTC.

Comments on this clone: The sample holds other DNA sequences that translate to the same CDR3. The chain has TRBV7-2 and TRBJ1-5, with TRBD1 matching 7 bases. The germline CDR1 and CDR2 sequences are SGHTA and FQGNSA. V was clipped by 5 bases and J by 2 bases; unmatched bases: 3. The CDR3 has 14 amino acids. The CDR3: CASSLTGGNQPQHF. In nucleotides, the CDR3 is TGTGCCAGCAGCCTTACAGGGGGCAATCAGCCCCAGCATTTT.

The CDR3 DNA reads TGTGCCAGCAGCCTGGAGGGAGGGAGGGACACGCAGTATTTT. Its protein product is CASSLEGGRDTQYF. The rearrangement joins TRBV13 to TRBJ2-3; 7 positions agree with TRBD2. The V segment lost 5 bases and the J segment 9 bases; nucleotides outside the gene matches: 11. The germline gives CDR1 PRHDT, CDR2 FYEKMQ (reference sequence). The CDR3 extends over 14 amino acids.

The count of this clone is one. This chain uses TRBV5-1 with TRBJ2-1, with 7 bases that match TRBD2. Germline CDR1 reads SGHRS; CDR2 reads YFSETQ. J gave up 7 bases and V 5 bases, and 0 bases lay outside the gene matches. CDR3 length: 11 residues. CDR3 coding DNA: TGCGCCAGCAGGGGAGGGAATGAGCAGTTCTTC. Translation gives CASRGGNEQFF.